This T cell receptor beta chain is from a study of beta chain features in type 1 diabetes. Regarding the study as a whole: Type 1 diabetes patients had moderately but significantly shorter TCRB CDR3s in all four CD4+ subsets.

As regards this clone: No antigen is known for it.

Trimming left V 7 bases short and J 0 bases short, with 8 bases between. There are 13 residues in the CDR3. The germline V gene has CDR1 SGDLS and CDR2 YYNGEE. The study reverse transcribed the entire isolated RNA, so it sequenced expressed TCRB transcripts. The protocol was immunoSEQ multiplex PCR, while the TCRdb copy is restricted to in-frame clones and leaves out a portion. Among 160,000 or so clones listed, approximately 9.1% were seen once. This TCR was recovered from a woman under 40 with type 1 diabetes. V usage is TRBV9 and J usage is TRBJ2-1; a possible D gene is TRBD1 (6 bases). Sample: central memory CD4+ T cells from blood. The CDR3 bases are TGTGCCAGCCAGGGGAGCTCCTACAATGAGCAGTTCTTC. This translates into CASQGSSYNEQFF.